Listed below are T cell receptor beta chains from one sample, sequenced in a study of CD8 T cells in Susac syndrome. TCRdb fed the immunoSEQ multiplex PCR reads into MiXCR, producing one record per CDR3 protein. The data show approximately 140,000 distinct CDR3 sequences, roughly 95% seen once. Sequenced material: CD4+ T cells from PBMCs. The receptors here all came from a human donor with multiple sclerosis. CDR3s include the opening cysteine and the closing phenylalanine or tryptophan. D genes are given only for firm matches. A clone size is listed for some rows: how often the clone was seen (once, few, many), or a class if it is expanded.

D: TRBD2
V: TRBV12-3/TRBV12-4
size: .
J: TRBJ2-1
CDR3: CASSPTSGRAYNEQFF
DNA: TGTGCCAGCAGTCCGACTAGCGGGAGGGCCTACAATGAGCAGTTCTTC

D: .
V: TRBV29-1
size: .
J: TRBJ1-1
CDR3: CSVQPGAFF
DNA: TGCAGCGTTCAGCCCGGAGCTTTCTTT

D: TRBD1
V: TRBV29-1
size: .
J: TRBJ2-5
CDR3: CSVGRTGTSETQYF
DNA: TGCAGCGTGGGTCGGACAGGGACGTCAGAGACCCAGTACTTC

D: .
V: TRBV19
size: .
J: TRBJ2-1
CDR3: CASRGRQGSSYNEQFF
DNA: TGTGCCAGTAGGGGCCGGCAGGGAAGCTCCTACAATGAGCAGTTCTTC

D: TRBD2
V: TRBV20-1
size: .
J: TRBJ2-1
CDR3: CSARTSGRALSNEQFF
DNA: TGCAGTGCTAGGACTAGCGGGAGGGCCCTCAGCAATGAGCAGTTCTTC

D: .
V: TRBV29-1
size: .
J: TRBJ1-2
CDR3: CSASGGGGSDGYTF
DNA: TGCAGCGCCAGCGGTGGGGGGGGCAGTGATGGCTACACCTTC

D: TRBD1
V: TRBV28
size: .
J: TRBJ1-6
CDR3: CASSWKQGSPLHF
DNA: TGTGCCAGCAGTTGGAAACAGGGGTCACCCCTCCACTTT

D: .
V: TRBV28
size: .
J: TRBJ1-1
CDR3: CASRTRNTEAFF
DNA: TGTGCCAGCAGGACACGGAACACTGAAGCTTTCTTT

D: TRBD1
V: TRBV7-2
size: .
J: TRBJ2-1
CDR3: CASSLDRGVDEQFF
DNA: TGTGCCAGCAGCCTGGACAGGGGGGTCGATGAGCAGTTCTTC

D: TRBD2
V: TRBV7-9
size: .
J: TRBJ2-1
CDR3: CASSGGGRLNEQFF
DNA: TGTGCCAGCAGCGGCGGGGGGCGCTTAAATGAGCAGTTCTTC

D: TRBD1
V: TRBV20-1
size: .
J: TRBJ2-1
CDR3: CSAETGTGGNEQFF
DNA: TGCAGTGCTGAGACCGGGACAGGGGGAAATGAGCAGTTCTTC

D: TRBD1
V: TRBV29-1
size: once
J: TRBJ2-5
CDR3: CSVPKTGGRETQYF
DNA: TGCAGCGTTCCCAAAACAGGGGGACGGGAGACCCAGTACTTC

D: .
V: TRBV28
size: .
J: TRBJ2-1
CDR3: CASRWGGFQGEQFF
DNA: TGTGCCAGCAGGTGGGGCGGGTTTCAGGGTGAGCAGTTCTTC

D: .
V: TRBV29-1
size: .
J: TRBJ2-3
CDR3: CSVPRGTDTQYF
DNA: TGCAGCGTCCCGCGAGGCACAGATACGCAGTATTTT

D: .
V: TRBV28
size: .
J: TRBJ2-7
CDR3: CAHAFTVGEQYF
DNA: TGTGCCCACGCCTTCACGGTGGGTGAGCAGTACTTC

D: .
V: TRBV29-1
size: .
J: TRBJ2-2
CDR3: CSGAKRSGELFF
DNA: TGCAGCGGGGCGAAAAGATCCGGGGAGCTGTTTTTT

D: TRBD2
V: TRBV12-3/TRBV12-4
size: .
J: TRBJ2-5
CDR3: CASSSTRAGVETQYF
DNA: TGTGCCAGCAGTTCTACTAGAGCGGGAGTCGAGACCCAGTACTTC

D: TRBD1
V: TRBV5-6
size: once
J: TRBJ1-5
CDR3: CASSLQGEGNQPQHF
DNA: TGTGCCAGCAGCCTTCAGGGGGAAGGCAATCAGCCCCAGCATTTT

D: TRBD1
V: TRBV6-2/TRBV6-3
size: .
J: TRBJ1-5
CDR3: CASGAQGESNQPQHF
DNA: TGTGCCAGCGGGGCACAGGGGGAAAGCAATCAGCCCCAGCATTTT

D: .
V: TRBV18
size: .
J: TRBJ2-6
CDR3: CASSPPRAGANVLTF
DNA: TGTGCCAGCTCACCACCGAGGGCTGGGGCCAACGTCCTGACTTTC

D: TRBD1
V: TRBV20-1
size: .
J: TRBJ1-6
CDR3: CSARDGTGSSPLHF
DNA: TGCAGTGCTAGAGATGGGACAGGGTCTTCACCCCTCCACTTT

D: TRBD1
V: TRBV30
size: .
J: TRBJ1-3
CDR3: CAWETGAGNTIYF
DNA: TGTGCCTGGGAGACAGGGGCTGGAAACACCATATATTTT

D: TRBD1
V: TRBV4-3
size: .
J: TRBJ2-7
CDR3: CASSQESRGPSYEQYF
DNA: TGCGCCAGCAGCCAAGAGTCCAGGGGGCCCTCCTACGAGCAGTACTTC

D: .
V: TRBV3-1
size: .
J: TRBJ2-5
CDR3: CASRALETQYF
DNA: TGTGCCAGCAGGGCACTGGAGACCCAGTACTTC

D: .
V: TRBV28
size: .
J: TRBJ2-7
CDR3: CASSLDGYEQYF
DNA: TGTGCCAGCAGTTTGGACGGCTACGAGCAGTACTTC

D: .
V: TRBV5-6
size: .
J: TRBJ1-5
CDR3: CAILSNGSNQPQHF
DNA: TGTGCCATCCTATCAAATGGGAGCAATCAGCCCCAGCATTTT

D: TRBD2
V: TRBV29-1
size: .
J: TRBJ2-1
CDR3: CSGRGLAGASYNEQFF
DNA: TGCAGCGGACGGGGACTAGCGGGAGCCTCCTACAATGAGCAGTTCTTC

D: TRBD1
V: TRBV20-1
size: .
J: TRBJ1-3
CDR3: CSASAATGLSSGNTIYF
DNA: TGCAGTGCTAGCGCGGCGACAGGGTTAAGCTCTGGAAACACCATATATTTT

D: .
V: TRBV20-1
size: .
J: TRBJ2-1
CDR3: CSAGSRSAREQFF
DNA: TGCAGTGCCGGCTCAAGATCCGCCCGCGAGCAGTTCTTC

D: TRBD2
V: TRBV20-1
size: .
J: TRBJ2-3
CDR3: CSANSGGPDTQYF
DNA: TGCAGTGCTAATAGCGGGGGTCCAGATACGCAGTATTTT

D: .
V: TRBV30
size: .
J: TRBJ1-2
CDR3: CAWRFRAINYGYTF
DNA: TGTGCCTGGAGATTTAGGGCTATAAACTATGGCTACACCTTC

D: .
V: TRBV14
size: .
J: TRBJ2-5
CDR3: CASSPSSEETQYF
DNA: TGTGCCAGCAGCCCCAGCTCGGAGGAGACCCAGTACTTC

D: TRBD1
V: TRBV7-2
size: .
J: TRBJ2-7
CDR3: CASSQTGVGEQYF
DNA: TGTGCCAGCAGCCAAACAGGGGTGGGCGAGCAGTACTTC

D: TRBD1
V: TRBV28
size: once
J: TRBJ2-7
CDR3: CASSLSGQGAEEQYF
DNA: TGTGCCAGCAGTTTATCCGGACAGGGGGCGGAGGAGCAGTACTTC

D: .
V: TRBV3-1
size: .
J: TRBJ1-6
CDR3: CASSQDIYNSPLHF
DNA: TGTGCCAGCAGCCAAGACATTTATAATTCACCCCTCCACTTT

D: TRBD1
V: TRBV5-1
size: .
J: TRBJ1-5
CDR3: CASSLTTGGKQPQHF
DNA: TGCGCCAGCAGCTTGACCACAGGGGGCAAGCAGCCCCAGCATTTT

D: .
V: TRBV4-3
size: .
J: TRBJ1-2
CDR3: CASSQGPRFGGDPDFYGYTF
DNA: TGCGCCAGCAGCCAAGGCCCCCGCTTTGGGGGGGACCCGGATTTCTATGGCTACACCTTC

D: .
V: TRBV5-1
size: .
J: TRBJ2-7
CDR3: CASSFNSLYEQYF
DNA: TGCGCCAGCAGCTTTAACAGTCTCTACGAGCAGTACTTC

D: TRBD1
V: TRBV30
size: .
J: TRBJ2-7
CDR3: CAWSAGTGMKKQYF
DNA: TGTGCCTGGAGTGCTGGGACAGGTATGAAAAAGCAGTACTTC

D: .
V: TRBV3-1
size: .
J: TRBJ1-4
CDR3: CASSQDPGGQVEKLFF
DNA: TGTGCCAGCAGCCAAGATCCGGGGGGGCAGGTTGAAAAACTGTTTTTT

D: TRBD1
V: TRBV7-8
size: .
J: TRBJ1-5
CDR3: CASSPNTGGYQPQHF
DNA: TGTGCCAGCAGCCCGAATACAGGGGGCTATCAGCCCCAGCATTTT

D: TRBD2
V: TRBV29-1
size: few
J: TRBJ2-4
CDR3: CSALGGGDIQYF
DNA: TGCAGCGCTCTAGGTGGGGGGGACATTCAGTACTTC

D: TRBD1
V: TRBV14
size: .
J: TRBJ2-5
CDR3: CASRSIDRVGETQYF
DNA: TGTGCCAGCAGATCAATAGACAGGGTCGGAGAGACCCAGTACTTC

D: TRBD1
V: TRBV7-9
size: .
J: TRBJ1-2
CDR3: CASSRGGQAEGYTF
DNA: TGTGCCAGCAGCAGAGGCGGACAGGCGGAAGGCTACACCTTC

D: .
V: TRBV7-9
size: .
J: TRBJ1-5
CDR3: CASSLMTGNQPQHF
DNA: TGTGCCAGCAGCTTAATGACGGGGAATCAGCCCCAGCATTTT

D: .
V: TRBV4-1
size: .
J: TRBJ1-1
CDR3: CASSQVSPDTEAFF
DNA: TGCGCCAGCAGCCAAGTAAGCCCGGACACTGAAGCTTTCTTT

D: .
V: TRBV11-2
size: few
J: TRBJ2-2
CDR3: CASSPAGTGELFF
DNA: TGTGCCAGCAGCCCGGCGGGCACCGGGGAGCTGTTTTTT

D: .
V: TRBV3-1
size: .
J: TRBJ1-5
CDR3: CASSLRGADNQPQHF
DNA: TGTGCCAGCAGCCTACGGGGGGCGGACAATCAGCCCCAGCATTTT

D: .
V: TRBV11-2
size: .
J: TRBJ2-5
CDR3: CASSHRFTLDTETQYF
DNA: TGTGCCAGCAGCCACAGGTTCACCCTTGACACGGAGACCCAGTACTTC

D: .
V: TRBV20-1
size: .
J: TRBJ2-1
CDR3: CSARVSPVDEQFF
DNA: TGCAGTGCTAGAGTCAGCCCGGTCGATGAGCAGTTCTTC

D: .
V: TRBV5-1
size: .
J: TRBJ2-5
CDR3: CASSSLVQETQYF
DNA: TGCGCCAGCAGCTCGCTCGTTCAAGAGACCCAGTACTTC

D: .
V: TRBV2
size: .
J: TRBJ2-7
CDR3: CASGRLIYEQYF
DNA: TGTGCCAGCGGTCGACTGATATACGAGCAGTACTTC

D: .
V: TRBV24-1
size: once
J: TRBJ1-2
CDR3: CATGGSIYGYTF
DNA: TGTGCCACCGGGGGCAGCATCTATGGCTACACCTTC

D: .
V: TRBV18
size: .
J: TRBJ2-7
CDR3: CASSPLIRDGEQYF
DNA: TGTGCCAGCTCACCGCTCATCAGGGATGGCGAGCAGTACTTC

D: TRBD1
V: TRBV3-1
size: .
J: TRBJ1-1
CDR3: CASSRQGTAEAFF
DNA: TGTGCCAGCAGCAGACAGGGGACAGCTGAAGCTTTCTTT

D: .
V: TRBV7-2
size: .
J: TRBJ1-6
CDR3: CASSFPGDSSPLHF
DNA: TGTGCCAGCAGCTTCCCAGGGGACTCTTCACCCCTCCACTTT

D: .
V: TRBV7-2
size: .
J: TRBJ2-3
CDR3: CASSLGQSGSSTDTQYF
DNA: TGTGCCAGCAGCTTAGGACAGTCCGGCTCTAGCACAGATACGCAGTATTTT

D: TRBD1
V: TRBV18
size: .
J: TRBJ1-1
CDR3: CASSPGTDEAFF
DNA: TGTGCCAGCTCACCAGGGACAGATGAAGCTTTCTTT

D: .
V: TRBV2
size: .
J: TRBJ1-2
CDR3: CASSGQVANYGYTF
DNA: TGTGCCAGCAGTGGACAGGTAGCTAACTATGGCTACACCTTC

D: .
V: TRBV6-6
size: once
J: TRBJ2-7
CDR3: CASSYRAEQYF
DNA: TGTGCCAGCAGTTACAGAGCCGAGCAGTACTTC